This T cell receptor beta chain was profiled in a study of blood T cell repertoires in COVID-19 (dated by TCRdb to the early 2020s). Concerning the study at large: The collaborator samples originated in the United States, Italy and Spain and spanned the acute and convalescent phases of COVID-19. The material from the prospective study consisted of cDNA or gDNA derived from T cells, B-cell-depleted T cells, or PBMCs. The dataset comprised deeply sampled blood TCRbeta repertoires from subjects exposed to, actively infected with, or recovered from COVID-19. The repertoires were made available in a free public database intended to serve as a resource for research on the immune response to SARS-CoV-2. The samples were drawn from two sources: the first 160 participants of the ongoing ImmuneRACE study, and fewer than 1,500 subjects contributed by 6 global collaborators. Nearly every sample came with metadata listing a de-identified subject ID, COVID-19 status, age in years and sex. Where HLA class I and class II types were available, the types were taken from metadata supplied by the sample provider, not from assay-based typing.

On this clone: Which antigen it targets is not known. No qualities accompany the bases; no much larger clone lies one base away.

Enrolling through a virtual design, the prospective study's participants ranged in age from roughly 18 to 90 years and lived across 24 United States geographic areas. In the prospective study, participants were assigned to cohorts based on the clinical history participants reported in a screening survey and a study questionnaire. In the prospective study, whole blood, serum and a nasopharyngeal or oropharyngeal swab were collected from each participant by mobile phlebotomists. Additional blood draws and questionnaires over an approximately 2-month period could optionally be provided by prospective study participants. Before DNA extraction, prospective study blood samples were shipped either frozen or at room temperature. Beyond this particular receptor, the publication reports: How much clinical and demographic metadata was included differed by source and by participant, and the metadata was provided uncurated.

TCRbeta CDR3 regions were amplified from genomic DNA by means of the immunoSEQ Assay, a bias-controlled multiplex PCR. Regarding the original processing steps: The number of nucleated cells in each sample was estimated from the amplification of reference gene primers within the assay. To quantify the absolute abundance of each unique TCRbeta CDR3 rearrangement, sequence reads were collapsed and filtered. For each sample, productive Simpson clonality was calculated as the square root of Simpson's diversity index over productive rearrangements. TCRdb mirrors the immuneACCESS table, restricted to in-frame sequences. Some clones are absent from its copies; in checked studies, under half trace to an unresolved V gene, and the reason for the others is unknown. The D gene and trimming were derived from the DNA, and the V and J assignments and clone size from that table. The sample table holds some 250,000 clones, of which 90% to 95% were seen once. Together, the top ten hold 1.2% of the sample.

The germline V end is reduced by 7 bases and the J end by 4 bases; junction bases left unmatched: 7. Sequences SNHLY (CDR1) and FYNNEI (CDR2) are obtained from the germline V gene. The CDR3 covers 15 residues, taking in both the cysteine and the phenylalanine. Only the CDR3 DNA stays, 45 bases, in frame from base 1. The V and J genes are TRBV2 and TRBJ2-3; 11 junctional bases match TRBD2. The sequence was obtained from a human donor in a cohort exposed to, infected with or recovered from COVID-19 (not recorded which). The donor label of this sample is uncertain. Input material: PBMCs or T cells enriched from blood (not recorded which). The CDR3 has the sequence CASNSLAGGADTQYF. Here is the DNA: TGTGCCAGCAACTCTTTAGCGGGGGGGGCAGATACGCAGTATTTT.